The present TCR beta chain was sequenced within a study of regulatory T cells in long-lasting Graves disease. Combining iRepertoire HTBI primers with Arm-PCR of CDR3 regions, the authors built TCR beta libraries. TCRdb reprocessed the multiplex PCR reads via MiXCR and lists one record per CDR3 protein. The repertoire consists of around 460,000 distinct CDR3 sequences, with roughly 22% occurring once and the leading ten covering around 13%. This sample's time point: persistent/refractory GD, antithyroid drugs over 5 years with positive TRAb. Making the TCR library involved RNA that had been extracted from PBMCs. American Thyroid Association guidelines defined how Graves' disease was diagnosed. V was clipped by 5 bases and J by 7 bases, with 15 bases between them. Germline CDR1 MNHEY, CDR2 SMNVEV (reference sequence). This CDR3 has 14 residues. Whole-study findings and limits: Persistent-disease Graves' patients showed less TCR diversity than new cases. Because few samples were included, accuracy may have been lower.

This clonotype was detected only a few times. Its antigen is unidentified. This receptor was identified in a female donor with Graves disease. The source material was peripheral blood mononuclear cells (PBMCs), sampled when the disease was refractory, from a patient treated with antithyroid drugs. This chain joins TRBV27 and TRBJ1-5; TRBD1 might be the D (5 bases). CDR3 nucleotide sequence: TGTGCCAGCAGTCCAACCTCCAGGGCCCAGCCCCAGCATTTT. This translates into CASSPTSRAQPQHF.